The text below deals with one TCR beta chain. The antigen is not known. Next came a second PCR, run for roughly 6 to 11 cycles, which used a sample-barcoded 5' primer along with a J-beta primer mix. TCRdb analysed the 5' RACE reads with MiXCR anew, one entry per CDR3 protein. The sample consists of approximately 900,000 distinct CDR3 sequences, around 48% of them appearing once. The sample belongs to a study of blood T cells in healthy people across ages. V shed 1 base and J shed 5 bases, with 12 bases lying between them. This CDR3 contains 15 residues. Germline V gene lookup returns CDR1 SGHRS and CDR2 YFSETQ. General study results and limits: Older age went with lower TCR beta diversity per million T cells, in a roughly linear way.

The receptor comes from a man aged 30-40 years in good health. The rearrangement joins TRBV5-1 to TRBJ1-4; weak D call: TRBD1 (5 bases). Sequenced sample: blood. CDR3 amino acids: CASSLYPGLNEKLFF. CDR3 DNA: TGCGCCAGCAGCTTGTACCCAGGGCTAAATGAAAAACTGTTTTTT.